These 31 T cell receptor beta chains were sequenced from one sample in a study of T cell responses to AZD1222 COVID-19 vaccine (TCRdb year 2021). Libraries were constructed by the immunoSEQ multiplex PCR assay. Here the immuneACCESS table is served through TCRdb, limited to in-frame sequences with V and J called. Missing clones are a known gap in these copies; in checked studies unresolved V genes cover under half, and the rest lacks a known reason. Here the sample has 60,000 to 95,000 clones; around 87% occur a single time. Less than 20% of the sample rests with the top ten. In the paper's terms, the time point label means: about 28 days (+/-7) after the second vaccine dose. Sequenced here: peripheral blood, sampled 28 days after the second AZD1222 dose. These receptors all come from an adult who received the AZD1222 COVID-19 vaccine.

This clone has just a few counts. This chain uses TRBV19 with TRBJ2-7; TRBD2 matches 7 bases. Germline CDR1 is LNHDA and CDR2 is SQIVND (reference sequence). V lost 3 bases, J lost 2 bases, and 13 bases stayed unmatched. There are 17 residues in the CDR3. The CDR3 spells CASSMERGTRGAYEQYF. CDR3 in DNA: TGTGCCAGTAGTATGGAGCGCGGGACCCGGGGGGCCTACGAGCAGTACTTC.

The chain has TRBV29-1 and TRBJ2-7; D uncertain. The V end was cut by 5 bases, the J end by 5 bases, with 13 bases between. The germline V gene has CDR1 SQVTM and CDR2 ANQGSEA. The CDR3 runs to 12 residues. CDR3 in DNA: TGCAGCGTTCATGGGTCTAGTAACGAGCAGTACTTC. Its translation: CSVHGSSNEQYF.

The chain uses TRBV7-2 and TRBJ1-1; D may be TRBD1 (5 bases). The V and J ends lost 8 bases and 1 base respectively, with 14 bases between them. Germline lookup yields CDR1 SGHTA and CDR2 FQGNSA. The CDR3 sequence is 14 residues long. CDR3 sequence reads: CASHFSGGNTEAFF. The CDR3 nucleotides are TGTGCCAGCCATTTCTCGGGGGGGAACACTGAAGCTTTCTTT.

This chain links TRBV6-4 with TRBJ2-3, with 9 nucleotides matching TRBD2. The CDR3 totals 16 residues. Trimming removed 0 bases from V and 4 bases from J; junction bases left unmatched: 5. The germline V gene has CDR1 MRHNA and CDR2 SNTAGT. Here the CDR3 DNA reads TGTGCCAGCAGTGACTCCGGCGGGGGGGCCTCAGATACGCAGTATTTT. This gives the protein CASSDSGGGASDTQYF.

J is TRBJ1-4 and V is TRBV19, with D perhaps TRBD1 (6 bases). This CDR3 is 17 amino acids long. V lost 1 base and J 2 bases, leaving 14 bases between the germline ends. Per the germline V gene, CDR1 is LNHDA and CDR2 is SQIVND (reference sequence). The CDR3 protein is CASSIGQGSRTNEKLFF. The CDR3 DNA follows: TGTGCCAGTAGTATAGGGCAGGGGTCGAGGACTAATGAAAAACTGTTTTTT.

The chain combines TRBV4-1 with TRBJ2-3, with D possibly matching TRBD2 (5 bases). V gave up 1 base and J gave up 2 bases, with 19 bases separating them. Germline V CDR1 and CDR2: MGHRA, YSYEKL. The CDR3 is 18 amino acids. The CDR3 coding sequence is TGCGCCAGCAGCCAAGGAAGATACACGAGCGGCGACACAGATACGCAGTATTTT. Amino acid sequence: CASSQGRYTSGDTDTQYF.

This clone was picked up many times. This rearrangement joins TRBV7-8 to TRBJ1-2, with 8 bases aligning to TRBD1. The CDR3 covers 15 residues. Per germline, CDR1 SGHVS and CDR2 FQNEAQ. The V and J ends lost 3 bases and 3 bases, in that order; junction bases with no gene match: 6. CDR3 protein: CASSFQTGVDYGYTF. CDR3 DNA sequence: TGTGCCAGCAGCTTCCAGACAGGGGTCGACTATGGCTACACCTTC. The complete variable domain, with remaining parts taken from reference TRBV7-8 and TRBJ1-2, reads GAGVSQSPRYKVAKRGQDVALRCDPISGHVSLFWYQQALGQGPEFLTYFQNEAQLDKSGLPSDRFFAERPEGSVSTLKIQRTQQEDSAVYLCASSFQTGVDYGYTFGSGTRLTVV.

Comment on this clone: The germline gene is not matched at one end of the junction; a read error may be the cause. The CDR3 nucleotides read TGCGCCAGCACCCAACAGCAGACACTTATTTTGACTGAAGCTTTCTTT. The encoded protein is CASTQQQTLILTEAFF. V usage is TRBV4-1 and J usage is TRBJ1-1; no reliable D call. Per germline, CDR1 MGHRA and CDR2 YSYEKL. The length of the CDR3 is 16 residues.

V usage is TRBV4-1 and J usage is TRBJ1-2, with D unclear. This CDR3 is built from 19 residues. Trimming shortened V by 2 bases and J by 0 bases, and 22 bases separated the two germline ends. Looked up from germline, CDR1 is MGHRA and CDR2 is YSYEKL. CDR3 loop: CASSQRIMGGVAANYGYTF. CDR3 DNA: TGCGCCAGCAGCCAACGGATAATGGGTGGAGTGGCCGCTAACTATGGCTACACCTTC.

The CDR3 nucleotides read TGTGCCAGCAGTTCATGGACCCGAGGAAGGAACACTGAAGCTTTCTTT. It yields the protein CASSSWTRGRNTEAFF. The chain has TRBV27 and TRBJ1-1; D is uncertain. Germline V gene lookup returns CDR1 MNHEY and CDR2 SMNVEV (reference sequence). The CDR3 has 16 residues. V was trimmed by 4 bases and J by 1 base, leaving 16 bases between them.

This rearrangement joins TRBV19 to TRBJ1-2; 9 bases are a match to TRBD1. V shed 4 bases and J 0 bases; nucleotides not matched to a gene: 9. The CDR3 covers 17 residues. Germline V gives CDR1 LNHDA, CDR2 SQIVND (reference sequence). DNA of the CDR3: TGTGCCAGTAGTACCTGGACAGGGGTAAGATCTAACTATGGCTACACCTTC. It is translated as CASSTWTGVRSNYGYTF.

The chain recombines TRBV27 with TRBJ1-5, with D hard to call. CDR1 MNHEY and CDR2 SMNVEV come from the germline V gene (reference sequence). This CDR3 contains 16 residues. V gave up 5 bases and J gave up 6 bases, with 20 bases separating them. The CDR3 protein is CASSPTDFSSLQPQHF. The CDR3 DNA reads as TGTGCCAGCAGTCCTACGGACTTTTCCAGCCTTCAGCCCCAGCATTTT.

The chain carries TRBV3-1 (or the pseudogene TRBV3-2) and TRBJ2-1; no firm D call. Germline CDR1 LGHDT, CDR2 YNNKEL (reference sequence). Trimming pared 3 bases from V and 2 bases from J, leaving 17 bases between. The CDR3 consists of 17 residues. The CDR3 reads CASSQDPGGAPYNEQFF. As DNA, the CDR3 is TGTGCCAGCAGCCAGGACCCAGGCGGCGCGCCCTACAATGAGCAGTTCTTC.

The chain combines TRBV7-8 with TRBJ1-5; possible D gene TRBD1, 5 bases. V lost 3 bases and J lost 2, with 17 bases in between. CDR3 length equals 17 residues. Germline-derived CDR1 and CDR2 are SGHVS and FQNEAQ. CDR3 coding DNA: TGTGCCAGCAGCTTCCGTCCGGGGGAAGAAGGCAATCAGCCCCAGCATTTT. This encodes CASSFRPGEEGNQPQHF.

This chain links TRBV5-1 with TRBJ1-1, with D unclear. CDR1 and CDR2 (germline): SGHRS, YFSETQ. V was cut by 0 bases and J by 1 base, with 10 bases left in between. The CDR3 extends over 15 amino acids. The CDR3 DNA reads TGCGCCAGCAGCTTGGACGGACGGGAGAACACTGAAGCTTTCTTT. Its translation is CASSLDGRENTEAFF.

The chain has TRBV4-3 and TRBJ2-1; D is uncertain. The germline V and J ends were trimmed by 0 bases and 3 bases, with 3 bases remaining between them. CDR1 is LGHNA, CDR2 YSLEER, per germline. The CDR3 sequence is 13 residues long. The CDR3 loop reads CASSQELYNEQFF. CDR3 sequence (DNA): TGCGCCAGCAGCCAAGAACTCTACAATGAGCAGTTCTTC.

The rearrangement joins TRBV28 to TRBJ1-4, with D maybe TRBD1 (5 bases). This CDR3 has 18 amino acids. Germline V gives CDR1 MDHEN, CDR2 SYDVKM. Trimming left V 3 bases short and J 0 bases short, with 17 bases between. The CDR3 is CASSFPNGGVATNEKLFF. In nucleotides, the CDR3 is TGTGCCAGCAGTTTCCCAAATGGGGGAGTAGCAACTAATGAAAAACTGTTTTTT.

The chain combines TRBV18 with TRBJ1-6; D uncertain. The V gene lost 2 bases and the J gene lost 10 bases, with 15 bases spanning the gap. This CDR3 is built from 15 residues. Germline-derived CDR1 and CDR2 are KGHSH and LQKENI. In DNA form, the CDR3 reads TGTGCCAGCTCACCAGGAACAGTTAAGGCGTCACCCCTCCACTTT. As protein: CASSPGTVKASPLHF.

The rearrangement links TRBV11-2 to TRBJ1-2, with D unclear. CDR1 is SGHAT, CDR2 FQNNGV, per germline. There are 13 residues in the CDR3. V was clipped by 0 bases and J by 2 bases, with 4 bases between them. The DNA for the CDR3 is TGTGCCAGCAGCTTAGACTTCAACTATGGCTACACCTTC. Translated, it gives CASSLDFNYGYTF.

The chain joins TRBV19 to TRBJ1-5; D is unclear. Trimming removed 5 bases at V and 6 bases at J, with 14 bases between. Germline V gene data show CDR1 as LNHDA and CDR2 as SQIVND (reference sequence). This CDR3 comprises 14 residues. This CDR3 is CASSVNLAGQPQHF. CDR3 nucleotide sequence: TGTGCCAGTAGTGTAAACCTAGCCGGTCAGCCCCAGCATTTT.

The chain employs TRBV27 and TRBJ1-2, with TRBD1 identical over 7 bases. Germline-derived CDR1 and CDR2 are MNHEY and SMNVEV (reference sequence). The CDR3 sequence is 13 residues long. V lost 6 bases and J lost 2; bases outside the gene matches: 3. The CDR3 here is CASRRDSNYGYTF. In DNA, the CDR3 is TGTGCCAGCAGAAGGGACAGCAACTATGGCTACACCTTC.

The CDR3 loop reads CASSSLAGAHF. Written as DNA, the CDR3 is TGTGCCAGCAGTTCCCTGGCAGGGGCCCACTTT. This chain joins TRBV25-1 and TRBJ1-6, with a tentative D call TRBD1 (6 bases). Germline CDR1 is MGHDK and CDR2 is SYGVNS. This CDR3 region has 11 residues. V lost 5 bases, J lost 18 bases, and 14 bases lay in between.

This chain connects TRBV30 to TRBJ1-1; D is unclear. The germline V gene encodes CDR1 GTSNPN and CDR2 SVGIG (reference sequence). V was cut by 2 bases and J by 1 base, with 14 bases left in between. This CDR3 is 15 amino acids long. The chain's CDR3 is CAWSHTIKKNTEAFF. The CDR3 nucleotides read TGTGCCTGGAGTCATACTATAAAGAAGAACACTGAAGCTTTCTTT.

V gene TRBV6-5 combines with J gene TRBJ1-2; D gene unclear. CDR1 and CDR2 (germline): MNHEY, SVGAGI. The V gene lost 2 bases and the J gene lost 1 base, with 5 bases spanning the gap. The CDR3 contains 13 residues. CDR3: CASSYGLNYGYTF. The CDR3 DNA is TGTGCCAGCAGTTACGGGCTTAACTATGGCTACACCTTC.

This clone came up once. This chain uses TRBV12-3 or TRBV12-4 with TRBJ1-2; weak D call: TRBD1 (5 bases). The CDR3 totals 11 residues. Trimming took off 8 bases at V and 7 bases at J, with 11 bases between the two ends. Here the CDR3 reads CASDGGVGYTF. The CDR3 DNA follows: TGTGCCAGCGACGGAGGGGTTGGCTACACCTTC.

Only a few counts were recorded for this clone. V is TRBV18 and J is TRBJ2-7; D may be TRBD1 (5 bases). The germline V gene has CDR1 KGHSH and CDR2 LQKENI. V lost 2 bases and J 3 bases, leaving 14 bases between the germline ends. The CDR3 totals 15 residues. Written as DNA, the CDR3 is TGTGCCAGCTCACCAGGGGCCGACGTAAACTACGAGCAGTACTTC. Protein: CASSPGADVNYEQYF.

The genes are TRBV3-1 (or the pseudogene TRBV3-2) and TRBJ2-3; possible D gene TRBD2, 6 bases. V was shortened by 3 bases and J by 0 bases, with 10 bases between the two germline ends. This CDR3 region has 15 residues. Germline lookup yields CDR1 LGHDT and CDR2 YNNKEL (reference sequence). CDR3 sequence (DNA): TGTGCCAGCAGCCAGGACTATACTAGCACAGATACGCAGTATTTT. This sequence encodes CASSQDYTSTDTQYF.

The genes are TRBV24-1 and TRBJ1-5; D not certain. CDR1 is KGHDR, CDR2 SFDVKD, per germline. Trimming took off 1 base at V and 1 base at J, with 13 bases between the two ends. The CDR3 totals 17 residues. The CDR3 DNA follows: TGTGCCACCAGTGATTTAGGTTCGGGGTTGAGCAATCAGCCCCAGCATTTT. It encodes CATSDLGSGLSNQPQHF.

The chain carries TRBV7-8 and TRBJ1-4; D uncertain. Between the trimmed V and J ends, which lost 6 bases and 3 bases, there was a span of 8 bases. Germline V gene data show CDR1 as SGHVS and CDR2 as FQNEAQ. The length of the CDR3 is 13 residues. The CDR3 is CASRQRPNEKLFF. CDR3 sequence (DNA): TGTGCCAGCAGACAAAGACCTAATGAAAAACTGTTTTTT. The variable domain in full, with the rest retrieved from reference TRBV7-8 and TRBJ1-4, is GAGVSQSPRYKVAKRGQDVALRCDPISGHVSLFWYQQALGQGPEFLTYFQNEAQLDKSGLPSDRFFAERPEGSVSTLKIQRTQQEDSAVYLCASRQRPNEKLFFGSGTQLSVL.

This chain uses TRBV19 with TRBJ2-4; perhaps D is TRBD1 or TRBD2 (5 bases each). V lost 4 bases to trimming and J lost 11 bases, with 21 bases between them. The germline gives CDR1 LNHDA, CDR2 SQIVND (reference sequence). The CDR3 runs 15 residues. As DNA, the CDR3 is TGTGCCAGTAGTAGGACCACCGGGACCGCGACGTTTCAGTACTTC. This gives the protein CASSRTTGTATFQYF.

This clone appeared a few times. Being one base from a much bigger clone, this may be a read error. V is TRBV2 and J is TRBJ2-3; D gene unclear. In germline, CDR1 is SNHLY, CDR2 FYNNEI. The germline V and J ends were trimmed by 2 bases and 1 base, with 7 bases remaining between them. The CDR3 consists of 14 residues. This chain's CDR3 is CASSESRGTDTQYF. The DNA for the CDR3 is TGTGCCAGCAGTGAAAGCCGGGGCACAGATACGCAGTATTTT. The full variable domain, rest sourced from reference TRBV2 and TRBJ2-3, is EPEVTQTPSHQVTQMGQEVILRCVPISNHLYFYWYRQILGQKVEFLVSFYNNEISEKSEIFDDQFSVERPDGSNFTLKIRSTKLEDSAMYFCASSESRGTDTQYFGPGTRLTVL.